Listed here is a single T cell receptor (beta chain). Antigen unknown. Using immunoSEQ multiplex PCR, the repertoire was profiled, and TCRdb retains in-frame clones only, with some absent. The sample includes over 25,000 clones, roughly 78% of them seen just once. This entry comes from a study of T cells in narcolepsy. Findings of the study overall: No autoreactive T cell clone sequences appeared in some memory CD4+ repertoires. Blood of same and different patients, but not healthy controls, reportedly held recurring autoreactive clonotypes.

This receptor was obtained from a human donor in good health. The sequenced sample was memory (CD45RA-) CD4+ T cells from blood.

CDR3 sequence: CASSVSGETEAFF. The CDR3, as DNA: TGTGCCAGCAGCGTATCTGGGGAAACTGAAGCTTTCTTT. The chain has TRBV9 and TRBJ1-1; D is ambiguous. V was cut by 1 base and J by 5 bases, with 9 bases left in between. The CDR3 is 13 residues long. Germline CDR1 and CDR2: SGDLS and YYNGEE.